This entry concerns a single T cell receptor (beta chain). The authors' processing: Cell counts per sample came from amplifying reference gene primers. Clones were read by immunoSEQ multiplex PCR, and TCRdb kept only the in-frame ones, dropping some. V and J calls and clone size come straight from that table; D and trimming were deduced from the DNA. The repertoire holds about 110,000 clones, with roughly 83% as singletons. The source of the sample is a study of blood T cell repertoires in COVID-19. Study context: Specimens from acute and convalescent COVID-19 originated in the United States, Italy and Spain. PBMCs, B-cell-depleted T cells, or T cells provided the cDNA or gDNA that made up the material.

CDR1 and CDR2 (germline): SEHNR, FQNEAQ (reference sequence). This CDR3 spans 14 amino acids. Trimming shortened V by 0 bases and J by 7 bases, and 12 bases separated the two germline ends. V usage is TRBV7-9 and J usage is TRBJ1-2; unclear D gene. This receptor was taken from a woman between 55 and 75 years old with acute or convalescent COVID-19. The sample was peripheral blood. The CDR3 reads CASSLAARSPGYTF. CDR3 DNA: TGTGCCAGCAGCTTAGCAGCTCGGTCCCCTGGCTACACCTTC.